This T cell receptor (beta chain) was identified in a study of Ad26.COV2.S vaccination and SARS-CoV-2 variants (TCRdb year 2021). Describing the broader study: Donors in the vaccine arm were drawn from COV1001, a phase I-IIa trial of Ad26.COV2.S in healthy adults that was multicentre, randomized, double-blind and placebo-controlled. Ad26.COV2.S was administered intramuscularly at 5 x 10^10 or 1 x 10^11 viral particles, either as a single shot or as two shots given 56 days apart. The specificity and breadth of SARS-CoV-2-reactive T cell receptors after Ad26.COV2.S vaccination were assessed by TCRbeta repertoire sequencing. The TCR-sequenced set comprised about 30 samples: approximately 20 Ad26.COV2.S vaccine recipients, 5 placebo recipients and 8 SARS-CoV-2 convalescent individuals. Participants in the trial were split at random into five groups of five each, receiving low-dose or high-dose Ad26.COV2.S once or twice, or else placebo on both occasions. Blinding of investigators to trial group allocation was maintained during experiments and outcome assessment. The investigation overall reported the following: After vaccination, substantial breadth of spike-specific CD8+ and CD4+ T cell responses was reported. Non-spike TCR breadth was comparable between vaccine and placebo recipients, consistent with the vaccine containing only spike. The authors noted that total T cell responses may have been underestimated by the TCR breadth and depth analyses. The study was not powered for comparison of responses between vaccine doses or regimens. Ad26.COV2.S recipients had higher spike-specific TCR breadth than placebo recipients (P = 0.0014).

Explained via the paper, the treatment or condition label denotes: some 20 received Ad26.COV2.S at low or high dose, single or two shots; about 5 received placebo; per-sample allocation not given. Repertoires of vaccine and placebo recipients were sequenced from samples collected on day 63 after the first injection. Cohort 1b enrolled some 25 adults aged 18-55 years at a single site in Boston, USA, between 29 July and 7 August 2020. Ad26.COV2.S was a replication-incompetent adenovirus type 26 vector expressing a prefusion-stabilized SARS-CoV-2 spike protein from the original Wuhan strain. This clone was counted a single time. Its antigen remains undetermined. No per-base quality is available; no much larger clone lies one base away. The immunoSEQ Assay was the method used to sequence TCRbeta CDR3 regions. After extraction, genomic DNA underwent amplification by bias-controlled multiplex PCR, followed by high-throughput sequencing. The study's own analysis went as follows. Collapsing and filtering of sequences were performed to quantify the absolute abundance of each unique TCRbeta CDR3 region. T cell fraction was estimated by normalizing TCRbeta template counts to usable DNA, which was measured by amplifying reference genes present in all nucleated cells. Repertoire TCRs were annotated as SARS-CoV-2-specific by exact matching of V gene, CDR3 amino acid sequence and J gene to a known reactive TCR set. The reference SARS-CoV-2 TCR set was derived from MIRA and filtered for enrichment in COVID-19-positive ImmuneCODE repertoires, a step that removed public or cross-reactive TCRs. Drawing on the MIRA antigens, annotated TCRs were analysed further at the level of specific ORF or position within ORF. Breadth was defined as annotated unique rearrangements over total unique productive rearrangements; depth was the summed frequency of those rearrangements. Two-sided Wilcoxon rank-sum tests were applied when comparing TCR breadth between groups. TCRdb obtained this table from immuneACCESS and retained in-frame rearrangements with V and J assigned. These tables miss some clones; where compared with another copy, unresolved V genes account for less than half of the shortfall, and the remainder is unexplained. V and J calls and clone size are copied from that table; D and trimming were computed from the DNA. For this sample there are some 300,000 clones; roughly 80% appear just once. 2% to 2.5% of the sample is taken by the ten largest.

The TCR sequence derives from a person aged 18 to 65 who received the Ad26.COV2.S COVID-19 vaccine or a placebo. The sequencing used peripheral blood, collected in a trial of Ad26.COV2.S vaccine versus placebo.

The DNA sequence reads TGTGCCAGCAGCGAGTGGGGGGGCACCTACAATGAGCAGTTCTTC. The encoded protein is CASSEWGGTYNEQFF. The chain was built from TRBV7-3 and TRBJ2-1; the D gene is perhaps TRBD2, on 7 matching bases. Spanning cysteine to phenylalanine, the CDR3 consists of 15 amino acids. The read is trimmed to its CDR3 DNA, 45 bases read in frame from base 1. Reading the germline V gene gives CDR1 SGHTA and CDR2 FQGTGA. V is cut by 5 bases and J by 2 bases, and the space between the germline ends is 13 bases.